The sequence of this T cell receptor (beta chain) was determined in a study of blood T cell repertoires in COVID-19. For the study at large: Donors in the United States, Italy and Spain gave samples during acute or convalescent COVID-19. Sources were T cells, B-cell-depleted T cells, or PBMCs; the material itself was cDNA or gDNA.

Germline V gene data show CDR1 as MNHEY and CDR2 as SVGAGI. The junction had 5 bases not matched to a gene; V was cut back by 5 bases and J by 0 bases. CDR3 length: 15 residues. As originally analysed: Quantification of nucleated cells was approximated via reference gene primer amplification. Repertoires were generated with immunoSEQ multiplex PCR, while TCRdb's copy carries only in-frame clones and drops some. The DNA was the basis for D and trimming; V, J and clone size are from that table. The sample has about 190,000 clones; less than 85% are singletons. The specimen sequenced was peripheral blood. V gene TRBV6-5 combines with J gene TRBJ2-3, with 7 bases matching TRBD2. The receptor's source is a man aged 50-59 years who had recovered from COVID-19. This CDR3 reads CASSPLGGSTDTQYF. The CDR3 coding sequence is TGTGCCAGCAGTCCGCTCGGGGGGAGCACAGATACGCAGTATTTT.